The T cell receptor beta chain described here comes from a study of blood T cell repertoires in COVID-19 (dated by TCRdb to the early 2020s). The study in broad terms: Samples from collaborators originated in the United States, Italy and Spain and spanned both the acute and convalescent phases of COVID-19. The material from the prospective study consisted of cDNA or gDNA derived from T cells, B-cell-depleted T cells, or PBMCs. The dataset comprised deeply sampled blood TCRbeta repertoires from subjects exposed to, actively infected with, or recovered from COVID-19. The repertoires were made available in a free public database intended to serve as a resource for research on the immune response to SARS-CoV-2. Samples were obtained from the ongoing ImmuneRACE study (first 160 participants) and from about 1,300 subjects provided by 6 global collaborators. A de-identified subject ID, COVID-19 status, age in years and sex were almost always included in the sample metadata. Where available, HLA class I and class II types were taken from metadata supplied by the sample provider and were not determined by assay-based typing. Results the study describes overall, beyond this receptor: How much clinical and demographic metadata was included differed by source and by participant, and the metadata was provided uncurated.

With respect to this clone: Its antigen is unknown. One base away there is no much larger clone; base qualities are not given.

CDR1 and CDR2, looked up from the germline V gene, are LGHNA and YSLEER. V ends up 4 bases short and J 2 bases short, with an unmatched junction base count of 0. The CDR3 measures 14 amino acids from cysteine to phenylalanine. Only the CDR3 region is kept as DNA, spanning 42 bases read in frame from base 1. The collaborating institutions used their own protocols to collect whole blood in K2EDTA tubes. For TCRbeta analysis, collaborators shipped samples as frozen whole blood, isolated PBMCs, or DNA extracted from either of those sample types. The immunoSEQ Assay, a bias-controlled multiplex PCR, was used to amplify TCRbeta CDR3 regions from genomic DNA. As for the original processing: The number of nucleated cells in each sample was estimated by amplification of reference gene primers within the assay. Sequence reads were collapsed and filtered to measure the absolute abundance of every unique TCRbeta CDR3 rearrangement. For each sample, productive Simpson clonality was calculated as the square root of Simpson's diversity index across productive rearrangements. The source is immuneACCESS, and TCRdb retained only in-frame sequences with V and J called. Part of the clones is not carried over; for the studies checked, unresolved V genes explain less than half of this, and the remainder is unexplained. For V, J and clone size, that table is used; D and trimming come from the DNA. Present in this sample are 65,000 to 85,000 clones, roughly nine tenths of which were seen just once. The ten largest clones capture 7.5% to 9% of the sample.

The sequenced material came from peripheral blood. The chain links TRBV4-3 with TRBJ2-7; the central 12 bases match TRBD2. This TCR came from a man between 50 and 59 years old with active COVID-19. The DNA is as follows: TGCGCCAGCAGCCGACTAGCGGGGGCCTACGAGCAGTACTTC. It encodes CASSRLAGAYEQYF.